This T cell receptor beta chain is from a study of radiation and T cells in renal cell carcinoma. Turning to this clone: The antigen remains unidentified.

CDR1 and CDR2 from the germline V gene are SGHTS and YDEGEE. V lost 9 bases, J lost 6 bases, and 19 bases lay in between. The CDR3 is made up of 13 amino acids. The protocol was immunoSEQ multiplex PCR, while the TCRdb copy is restricted to in-frame clones and leaves out a portion. The table shows approximately 40,000 clones, with roughly 85% occurring only once. Study-level results: No pretreatment tumor biopsies were available for baseline clonotypes.

As for time point: blood 4 weeks post-SBRT, at nephrectomy. The treatment: 15 Gy SBRT to primary tumor, nephrectomy 4 weeks later. The sample in question was blood, obtained from a patient whose treatment included radiotherapy and nephrectomy. The receptor was derived from an older woman with renal cell carcinoma. The chain couples TRBV5-8 to TRBJ2-7; no definite D call. CDR3 in amino acids: CATAFGGFSEQYF. The CDR3 nucleotides are TGTGCCACCGCATTTGGTGGTTTTTCCGAGCAGTACTTC.